This T cell receptor beta chain was captured by sequencing in a study of shared clonotypes between healthy human individuals (dated by TCRdb to about 2020). Turning to the overall study: The cohort included three men and a couple of women between 18 and 49 years of age. Per donor, three plates each were used for CD4 naive and CD4 memory, two for CD8 naive, and one for CD8 memory. To increase sequencing depth and limit assay-specific biases, different laboratories used diverse techniques to prepare libraries and sequence TCR repertoires. Leukapheresis yielded between about 0.9 and 9 billion PBMCs per donor. The study deeply sequenced blood TCR repertoires of five healthy adults to estimate repertoire size and the extent of clonotype sharing between individuals. Paper-wide results and their limitations: About 5% of naive CD4, approximately 3.7% of naive CD8, roughly 2.5% of memory CD4, and about 0.4% of memory CD8 clonotypes were shared across several donors. Incomplete sequencing was indicated by rarefaction of sorted-subset datasets, despite the large sequencing depth. Only blood was sampled, and tissue TCR repertoires likely differ from those in blood. Naive subsets generally had larger estimated clonotype richness than memory subsets did. Based on pairwise subsampling, the degree of clonotype sharing among donors was expected to be affected by sequencing depth. Clonotypes shared by all four sorted-subset donors showed higher generation probabilities than non-shared clonotypes. Because the study included a small number of donors, the genetic and exposure-history diversity represented was limited.

V sheds 3 bases and J sheds 1 base, leaving 9 bases between their ends. The germline V gene sets CDR1 to KGHSH and CDR2 to LQKENI. The CDR3 contains 15 residues, cysteine and phenylalanine counted. Solely the CDR3 DNA is kept, with 45 bases framed from the first base. For the CD8 naive samples, CD45RO-negative cells were positively selected for CCR7, yielding a CD45RA+CCR7+ population from which TemRA cells were excluded. The donors were healthy, HIV-negative adults with no recently reported acute infections or vaccinations. Every donor was a Caucasian adult residing in Nashville, Tennessee, USA. Blood was collected by leukapheresis, and PBMCs were isolated by Ficoll-Histopaque density gradient centrifugation and then cryopreserved in liquid nitrogen vapor phase. Analytical flow cytometry was used to check the purity and quantity of every magnetically sorted T cell population. From each sorted fraction, genomic DNA was isolated and quantified by UV absorbance on a Nanodrop 2000c.

In regard to this clone: It lacks a known antigen. No much larger clonotype is one base removed from it; base qualities were not supplied.

Using the deep immunoSEQ assay, multiplex PCR amplified TCR CDR3 regions from genomic DNA. Extracted genomic DNA from each cell subset was distributed evenly across all wells of several immunoSEQ 96-well plates, and each plate was treated as a replicate. For sorted subsets, 200 to 250 ng genomic DNA, equal to some 28,000 T cell genomes, was loaded into each replicate PCR. Purified libraries were quantified with a Qubit 3.0 fluorometer, sized on a Bioanalyzer 2100, and re-quantified with the KAPA Library Quantification kit. Every immunoSEQ 96-well plate was sequenced on a dedicated single-read 150-cycle Illumina NextSeq 550 flow cell. In the authors' own workflow: Because only junctional sequences without quality scores were contained in the immunoSEQ output, filtering matching that applied to full-length reads could not be performed. To assign V/J genes and CDR3, sequences were annotated using PyIR, a Python wrapper for IgBLAST v1.9, with IMGT germline references. Reads were filtered out if the reads had weak V/J assignments (E-value above 1e-6), no CDR3, stop codons, out-of-frame junctions, or ambiguous translated residues. V3J clonotypes were defined as sequences sharing the same inferred V gene, J gene, and CDR3 amino acid sequence. Percentage overlap between repertoires was calculated by dividing the number of shared unique clonotypes by the size of the smaller repertoire. RTK rarefaction, the Chao1 estimator, and Recon v2.1 estimates of unobserved clonotypes were used to assess repertoire richness. OLGA was used to compute generation probabilities for all TCRbeta clonotypes that the gDNA method yielded from a handful of donors. The table was pulled from immuneACCESS by TCRdb, which kept in-frame rearrangements only. Such tables lose some clones; where checked, under half of the loss comes from unresolved V genes, and the rest has no known cause. V, J and clone size reflect that table, while D and trimming were determined from the DNA. The sample contains about 2 million clones, about 94% of them found a single time. The top ten clones comprise roughly 1% of the sample.

The clonotype comes from a man aged 18 to 35 in good health. Recombination connected TRBV18 to TRBJ2-2; the D segment cannot be called with confidence. Sequencing was performed on naive CD8+ T cells sorted from blood. Taken with the paper, the label for cell subset or site translates to: CD45RA+CCR7+. At the DNA level, the sequence is TGTGCCAGCTCACCGATGGACGGGAACACCGGGGAGCTGTTTTTT. Its protein product is CASSPMDGNTGELFF.